These T cell receptor beta chains were read from a single sample in a study of blood T cells in healthy people across ages. In TCRdb, the 5' RACE reads were re-called with MiXCR into one record per CDR3 protein. Here the sample spans roughly 720,000 distinct CDR3 sequences, 40% to 65% being singletons. Sequencing was done on a sample of blood. These receptors originate from an elderly man in good health. Both conserved end residues are part of each CDR3. D genes are given only for firm matches. Some rows mark clone size as missing; the rest say once, few, many or name a class of expanded clone.

d_call: TRBD1; clone_size: -; v_call: TRBV24-1; j_call: TRBJ2-7; cdr3_aa: CATGQGSAPYEQYF; cdr3_nt: TGTGCCACCGGACAGGGGTCTGCCCCCTACGAACAGTACTTC
d_call: -; clone_size: -; v_call: TRBV7-2; j_call: TRBJ1-2; cdr3_aa: CASSPRHSSPDGYTF; cdr3_nt: TGTGCCAGCAGCCCCAGACATTCGAGCCCAGATGGCTACACCTTC
d_call: TRBD1; clone_size: few; v_call: TRBV5-1; j_call: TRBJ1-2; cdr3_aa: CASSLGGTGISSAGYTF; cdr3_nt: TGCGCCAGCAGCTTGGGAGGGACAGGAATTTCATCCGCCGGCTACACCTTC
d_call: TRBD2; clone_size: -; v_call: TRBV2; j_call: TRBJ2-5; cdr3_aa: CASSAGAGYQETQYF; cdr3_nt: TGTGCCAGCAGTGCCGGAGCGGGGTACCAAGAGACCCAGTACTTC
d_call: -; clone_size: -; v_call: TRBV2; j_call: TRBJ2-1; cdr3_aa: CASSGGGGSEQFF; cdr3_nt: TGTGCCAGCAGTGGGGGAGGTGGTAGTGAGCAGTTCTTC
d_call: -; clone_size: few; v_call: TRBV10-3; j_call: TRBJ2-1; cdr3_aa: CAISVGPQGYNEQFF; cdr3_nt: TGTGCCATCAGTGTTGGTCCCCAGGGGTACAATGAGCAGTTCTTC
d_call: -; clone_size: -; v_call: TRBV28; j_call: TRBJ2-1; cdr3_aa: CASSLSGSRSYEQFF; cdr3_nt: TGTGCCAGCAGTTTGTCAGGCAGCAGAAGCTACGAGCAGTTCTTC
d_call: -; clone_size: -; v_call: TRBV10-3; j_call: TRBJ2-3; cdr3_aa: CAISERPGSVGPDTQYF; cdr3_nt: TGTGCCATCAGTGAACGTCCGGGCTCCGTCGGGCCAGATACGCAGTATTTT
d_call: -; clone_size: -; v_call: TRBV5-6; j_call: TRBJ2-7; cdr3_aa: CASSLDSWFYEQYF; cdr3_nt: TGTGCCAGCAGCTTGGACAGCTGGTTCTACGAGCAGTACTTC
d_call: TRBD1; clone_size: -; v_call: TRBV7-6; j_call: TRBJ1-4; cdr3_aa: CASSQGQGWTNEKLFF; cdr3_nt: TGTGCCAGCAGCCAGGGACAGGGGTGGACTAATGAAAAACTGTTTTTT
d_call: TRBD2; clone_size: -; v_call: TRBV10-3; j_call: TRBJ2-1; cdr3_aa: CAISDPASGKSYNEQFF; cdr3_nt: TGTGCCATCAGTGATCCAGCTAGCGGGAAGTCCTACAATGAGCAGTTCTTC
d_call: TRBD2; clone_size: -; v_call: TRBV4-1; j_call: TRBJ2-1; cdr3_aa: CASSRAGLESYNEQFF; cdr3_nt: TGCGCCAGCAGCCGTGCCGGACTAGAATCCTACAATGAGCAGTTCTTC
d_call: TRBD2; clone_size: -; v_call: TRBV4-1; j_call: TRBJ2-3; cdr3_aa: CASSQDFLAGVQDTQYF; cdr3_nt: TGCGCCAGCAGCCAAGATTTCCTAGCGGGAGTGCAAGATACGCAGTATTTT
d_call: TRBD1; clone_size: -; v_call: TRBV5-1; j_call: TRBJ2-7; cdr3_aa: CASTLTGISYEQYF; cdr3_nt: TGCGCCAGCACCCTGACAGGGATTAGTTACGAGCAGTACTTC
d_call: -; clone_size: -; v_call: TRBV18; j_call: TRBJ2-5; cdr3_aa: CASSPLLVRGKETQYF; cdr3_nt: TGTGCCAGCTCACCATTGCTGGTGAGAGGTAAAGAGACCCAGTACTTC
d_call: -; clone_size: -; v_call: TRBV5-1; j_call: TRBJ2-1; cdr3_aa: CASSLAGILNEQFF; cdr3_nt: TGCGCCAGCAGCTTGGCCGGGATTTTAAATGAGCAGTTCTTC
d_call: TRBD2; clone_size: few; v_call: TRBV3-1; j_call: TRBJ2-1; cdr3_aa: CASSPPGGRAMNEQFF; cdr3_nt: TGTGCCAGCAGCCCTCCCGGCGGGAGGGCCATGAATGAGCAGTTCTTC
d_call: -; clone_size: -; v_call: TRBV5-1; j_call: TRBJ2-1; cdr3_aa: CASSASGTVYNEQFF; cdr3_nt: TGCGCCAGCAGCGCATCGGGAACAGTCTACAATGAGCAGTTCTTC
d_call: -; clone_size: -; v_call: TRBV6-1; j_call: TRBJ2-5; cdr3_aa: CASSAPSGMKETQYF; cdr3_nt: TGTGCCAGCAGTGCCCCCTCTGGGATGAAAGAGACCCAGTACTTC
d_call: TRBD2; clone_size: -; v_call: TRBV13; j_call: TRBJ2-7; cdr3_aa: CASSLGLAGAVQYF; cdr3_nt: TGTGCCAGCAGCTTAGGTCTAGCGGGAGCGGTGCAGTACTTC
d_call: -; clone_size: many; v_call: TRBV5-6; j_call: TRBJ1-6; cdr3_aa: CASSLSSYNSPLHF; cdr3_nt: TGTGCCAGCAGCTTGAGCTCCTATAATTCACCCCTCCACTTT
d_call: TRBD2; clone_size: -; v_call: TRBV25-1; j_call: TRBJ2-1; cdr3_aa: CASSRTDGLAKFF; cdr3_nt: TGTGCCAGCAGCAGGACAGACGGACTAGCTAAGTTCTTC
d_call: TRBD1; clone_size: -; v_call: TRBV20-1; j_call: TRBJ2-7; cdr3_aa: CSAGQGLYEQYF; cdr3_nt: TGCAGTGCAGGACAGGGGTTGTACGAGCAGTACTTC
d_call: -; clone_size: -; v_call: TRBV5-1; j_call: TRBJ1-2; cdr3_aa: CASSLVEVTDGYTF; cdr3_nt: TGCGCCAGCAGCTTGGTCGAGGTAACGGATGGCTACACCTTC
d_call: TRBD1; clone_size: many; v_call: TRBV10-3; j_call: TRBJ1-1; cdr3_aa: CAISSDDRGTTEAFF; cdr3_nt: TGTGCCATCAGTAGCGACGACAGGGGGACCACTGAAGCTTTCTTT
d_call: -; clone_size: -; v_call: TRBV25-1; j_call: TRBJ2-7; cdr3_aa: CASTAAGGYNEQYF; cdr3_nt: TGTGCCAGCACCGCTGCGGGCGGTTACAATGAGCAGTACTTC
d_call: TRBD2; clone_size: -; v_call: TRBV7-9; j_call: TRBJ2-3; cdr3_aa: CASSISGTSGGGDTQYF; cdr3_nt: TGTGCCAGCAGCATCTCCGGGACTAGCGGAGGCGGAGATACGCAGTATTTT
d_call: -; clone_size: -; v_call: TRBV6-5; j_call: TRBJ2-7; cdr3_aa: CASSYEEFLPYNEQYF; cdr3_nt: TGTGCCAGCAGTTACGAAGAATTCCTCCCCTACAATGAGCAGTACTTC
d_call: -; clone_size: -; v_call: TRBV4-1; j_call: TRBJ2-5; cdr3_aa: CASSQVLVGETQYF; cdr3_nt: TGCGCCAGCAGCCAAGTGCTGGTAGGGGAGACCCAGTACTTC
d_call: -; clone_size: few; v_call: TRBV12-3/TRBV12-4; j_call: TRBJ2-1; cdr3_aa: CASRHRGRGSSYNEQFF; cdr3_nt: TGTGCCAGCAGACACAGAGGGCGGGGAAGCTCCTACAATGAGCAGTTCTTC
d_call: TRBD1; clone_size: -; v_call: TRBV29-1; j_call: TRBJ2-5; cdr3_aa: CSVEMGGTGPEKTQYF; cdr3_nt: TGCAGCGTTGAAATGGGTGGGACAGGGCCCGAGAAGACCCAGTACTTC
d_call: -; clone_size: few; v_call: TRBV29-1; j_call: TRBJ2-5; cdr3_aa: CSVEVMVSQETQYF; cdr3_nt: TGCAGCGTTGAAGTGATGGTATCCCAAGAGACCCAGTACTTC
d_call: -; clone_size: few; v_call: TRBV2; j_call: TRBJ2-6; cdr3_aa: CASSDQQGANVLTF; cdr3_nt: TGTGCCAGCAGCGATCAACAGGGGGCCAACGTCCTGACTTTC
d_call: TRBD1; clone_size: many; v_call: TRBV20-1; j_call: TRBJ1-1; cdr3_aa: CSAAQGVGTEAFF; cdr3_nt: TGCAGTGCTGCACAGGGGGTAGGCACTGAAGCTTTCTTT
d_call: -; clone_size: few; v_call: TRBV24-1; j_call: TRBJ2-5; cdr3_aa: CATSDPGASSSNEQYF; cdr3_nt: TGTGCCACCAGTGACCCGGGCGCATCCTCCTCCAATGAGCAGTACTTC
d_call: TRBD1; clone_size: few; v_call: TRBV29-1; j_call: TRBJ2-3; cdr3_aa: CSVIGQGHRYAYF; cdr3_nt: TGCAGCGTTATCGGACAGGGGCACAGATACGCGTATTTT
d_call: -; clone_size: -; v_call: TRBV4-1; j_call: TRBJ2-3; cdr3_aa: CASSKTQGMNRYAYF; cdr3_nt: TGCGCCAGCAGCAAAACACAGGGCATGAACAGATACGCGTATTTT
d_call: -; clone_size: few; v_call: TRBV7-2; j_call: TRBJ2-7; cdr3_aa: CASSLDRDSTYEQYF; cdr3_nt: TGTGCCAGCAGCTTAGACCGGGACTCTACCTACGAGCAGTACTTC
d_call: TRBD2; clone_size: -; v_call: TRBV7-8; j_call: TRBJ2-1; cdr3_aa: CASSLALSGRLFF; cdr3_nt: TGTGCCAGCAGCTTAGCTCTTAGCGGGAGGTTGTTCTTC
d_call: -; clone_size: -; v_call: TRBV7-8; j_call: TRBJ2-4; cdr3_aa: CASSLGREGRNIQYF; cdr3_nt: TGTGCCAGCAGCTTAGGGAGGGAAGGGAGAAACATTCAGTACTTC
d_call: -; clone_size: -; v_call: TRBV6-1; j_call: TRBJ2-7; cdr3_aa: CASSPLAGSSWAYEQYF; cdr3_nt: TGTGCCAGCAGTCCTCTCGCGGGAAGTAGTTGGGCCTACGAGCAGTACTTC
d_call: -; clone_size: -; v_call: TRBV3-1; j_call: TRBJ1-1; cdr3_aa: CASSQDLGGIEAFF; cdr3_nt: TGTGCCAGCAGCCAAGATCTGGGGGGCATTGAAGCTTTCTTT
d_call: -; clone_size: -; v_call: TRBV6-5; j_call: TRBJ1-4; cdr3_aa: CASSYSGGSGEKLFF; cdr3_nt: TGTGCCAGCAGTTACTCGGGGGGATCGGGAGAAAAACTGTTTTTT
d_call: -; clone_size: -; v_call: TRBV2; j_call: TRBJ2-7; cdr3_aa: CASSEDLGEQYF; cdr3_nt: TGTGCCAGCAGTGAAGATTTAGGCGAGCAGTACTTC
d_call: -; clone_size: -; v_call: TRBV20-1; j_call: TRBJ1-1; cdr3_aa: CSAKSNTEAFF; cdr3_nt: TGCAGTGCTAAATCGAACACTGAAGCTTTCTTT
d_call: -; clone_size: -; v_call: TRBV4-2; j_call: TRBJ2-3; cdr3_aa: CASSQDAGDTQYF; cdr3_nt: TGTGCCAGCAGCCAAGATGCGGGAGATACGCAGTATTTT
d_call: -; clone_size: few; v_call: TRBV29-1; j_call: TRBJ2-2; cdr3_aa: CSVLRDANTGELFF; cdr3_nt: TGCAGCGTGCTCCGGGACGCGAACACCGGGGAGCTGTTTTTT
d_call: -; clone_size: -; v_call: TRBV10-3; j_call: TRBJ1-1; cdr3_aa: CAISASGNTEAFF; cdr3_nt: TGTGCCATCAGTGCGAGCGGGAACACTGAAGCTTTCTTT